Listed here is a single TCR beta chain. The antigen is undetermined. Deletions cut 2 bases from V and 5 bases from J, with 19 bases between. This CDR3 comprises 16 residues. Germline values: CDR1 MNHEY, CDR2 SVGEGT. Sequencing was performed with immunoSEQ multiplex PCR; in TCRdb, only in-frame clones are kept and a portion is missing. The sample has 120,000 or so clones, more than 85% seen once; the top ten hold around 10%. These data are taken from a study of T cell responses to AZD1222 COVID-19 vaccine. Study-wide points: Vaccine-associated CD4 TCRs spanned spike, dominant at 160-218 and 743-854. Most donors were white British, females outnumbered males, and clonal diversity was possibly underestimated.

The rearrangement uses TRBV6-2 or TRBV6-3 and TRBJ2-7, with D perhaps matching TRBD2 (6 bases). The sample in question was peripheral blood, obtained on day 0 of MenACWY control vaccination. This TCR was recovered from an adult in good health. For the CDR3, the DNA is TGTGCCAGCAGTTACGGGGGGATGGGACCTCACGACGAGCAGTACTTC. Protein product: CASSYGGMGPHDEQYF.